Below, one T cell receptor (beta chain) is given with its context. What it binds is not known. Germline CDR1 LNHDA, CDR2 SQIVND (reference sequence). V was pared by 2 bases and J by 0 bases, with 11 bases between. The CDR3 totals 17 residues. This sample is drawn from a study of cytomegalovirus exposure and HLA in healthy donors. General study points: Donors were assumed by presence/absence analyses to have roughly uniform sequencing depth.

The PCR contained 60 Vbeta and 13 Jbeta primers. The assay was immunoSEQ multiplex PCR, and TCRdb's table has in-frame clones only and misses some. The sample lists about 160,000 clones; about two thirds were seen once. The clonotype comes from a woman aged 25 to 45 in good health and CMV-seronegative. Sequencing was performed on PBMCs. This sequence joins TRBV19 and TRBJ2-6; maybe TRBD1 (6 bases). The CDR3 reads CASSISDSSSGANVLTF. CDR3 in DNA: TGTGCCAGTAGTATATCGGACAGCAGCTCTGGGGCCAACGTCCTGACTTTC.